The next 25 T cell receptor beta chains were all read from a single sample in a study of blood T cell repertoires in COVID-19. Sequencing used immunoSEQ multiplex PCR; TCRdb keeps in-frame clones, though not all of them. This table has about 100,000 clones, approximately 90% appearing once. The sequenced sample consisted of peripheral blood. These receptors all come from a woman in her forties or fifties with COVID-19, enrolled during active disease.

This chain uses TRBV7-2 with TRBJ2-7; 8 bases are shared with TRBD2. In germline, CDR1 is SGHTA, CDR2 FQGNSA. Trimming at V came to 9 bases and at J to 2 bases, leaving 6 bases not matched to a gene. The CDR3 consists of 13 residues. CDR3 in amino acids: CARKRGSAYEQYF. The CDR3 nucleotides are TGTGCCAGAAAGCGGGGGTCGGCCTACGAGCAGTACTTC.

The chain uses TRBV23-1 and TRBJ1-5, with a weak D call TRBD1 (5 bases). TRBV23-1 is filed as an ORF, its function uncertain. This CDR3 contains 17 residues. The V end lost 0 bases, the J end lost 2 bases, and 14 bases lay between the germline ends. The DNA for the CDR3 is TGCGCCAGCAGTCAATCTTGGGGCAGGGCCTGCAATCAGCCCCAGCATTTT. Translated: CASSQSWGRACNQPQHF.

The V call is TRBV2, the J call TRBJ2-7; the D gene is possibly TRBD2 (6 bases). The CDR3 covers 16 residues. Germline loops: CDR1 SNHLY, CDR2 FYNNEI. The ends were cut back, 3 bases at V and 3 bases at J, with 18 bases in the middle. Written as DNA, the CDR3 is TGTGCCAGCAGTGACCCCCCTTCTTTCGGGGGCTACGAGCAGTACTTC. Protein: CASSDPPSFGGYEQYF.

The V call is TRBV27, the J call TRBJ2-7; 9 bases map to TRBD1. CDR3 length: 15 amino acids. V was pared by 5 bases and J by 9 bases, with 14 bases of the junction left unmatched. Germline V gene sequence: CDR1 MNHEY, CDR2 SMNVEV (reference sequence). The DNA for the CDR3 is TGTGCCAGCAGTCCGACTCGGGACAGGGATAGTGCGCAGTACTTC. It is translated as CASSPTRDRDSAQYF.

The chain employs TRBV11-2 and TRBJ1-5, with 8 bases matching TRBD1. The CDR3 is 14 residues long. The germline gives CDR1 SGHAT, CDR2 FQNNGV. V trimming: 5 bases; J trimming: 6 bases; junction bases outside the gene matches: 6. The CDR3 coding sequence is TGTGCCAGCAGCGCCACAGGGGGGACTCAGCCCCAGCATTTT. Protein: CASSATGGTQPQHF.

This clone was detected only once. The sample has other DNA sequences that encode this CDR3 too. The V call is TRBV20-1, the J call TRBJ1-2; 7 nucleotides line up with TRBD1. Germline CDR1 is DFQATT and CDR2 is SNEGSKA (reference sequence). After removal of 3 bases from V and 2 bases from J, the junction contained 3 bases not matched to a gene. This CDR3 is 13 amino acids long. The CDR3 nucleotides are TGCAGTGCTAGTACAGGGGCGAACTATGGCTACACCTTC. Translated: CSASTGANYGYTF.

CDR3 nucleotide sequence: TGCGCCAGCAGCCCAGGGGCGGACCCCTACAATGAGCAGTTCTTC. Its protein product is CASSPGADPYNEQFF. V usage is TRBV4-3 and J usage is TRBJ2-1, with TRBD1 as a possible D gene (6 bases). There are 15 residues in the CDR3. Trimming stripped 4 bases from V and 2 bases from J, with 12 bases between. Per the germline V gene, CDR1 is LGHNA and CDR2 is YSLEER.

DNA for the CDR3: TGTGCCAGCAGCCAATCACTAGCGGTTCAAGCCAAAAACATTCAGTACTTC. This translates into CASSQSLAVQAKNIQYF. The rearrangement links TRBV4-2 to TRBJ2-4; 8 bases match TRBD2. The CDR3 sequence is 17 residues long. The trim removed 2 bases at V and 0 bases at J, leaving 6 bases unmatched. Per germline, CDR1 LGHNA and CDR2 YNFKEQ.

CDR3 in amino acids: CASSQELAGGFYEQYF. The CDR3 nucleotides read TGCGCCAGCAGCCAAGAACTAGCGGGGGGTTTCTACGAGCAGTACTTC. The chain is built from TRBV4-1 and TRBJ2-7, with 12 bases matching TRBD2. The trim removed 0 bases at V and 3 bases at J, leaving 3 bases unmatched. CDR1 MGHRA and CDR2 YSYEKL come from the germline V gene. The CDR3 contains 16 residues.

The genes are TRBV3-1 (or the pseudogene TRBV3-2) and TRBJ2-5; 8 nucleotides agree with TRBD2. CDR1 and CDR2 from the germline V gene are LGHDT and YNNKEL (reference sequence). The V gene end was trimmed by 1 base and the J gene end by 2 bases; junction bases not matched to a gene: 6. This CDR3 is 16 amino acids long. The CDR3 protein is CASSQVGGGTQETQYF. The CDR3 nucleotides are TGTGCCAGCAGCCAAGTCGGCGGGGGGACACAAGAGACCCAGTACTTC.

The CDR3 DNA reads as TGTGCCAGCTCAGGTCCGGGACAGGGGGGCGAGCAGTACTTC. Protein product: CASSGPGQGGEQYF. The rearrangement joins TRBV18 to TRBJ2-7; 11 positions agree with TRBD1. With V trimmed by 5 bases and J by 6 bases, 6 bases remained unmatched. In germline, CDR1 is KGHSH, CDR2 LQKENI. This CDR3 region has 14 residues.

V gene TRBV19 combines with J gene TRBJ1-2; TRBD1 matches 10 bases. CDR1 and CDR2 from the germline V gene are LNHDA and SQIVND (reference sequence). The CDR3 has 13 amino acids. V was clipped by 4 bases and J by 7 bases; unmatched bases: 3. CDR3 sequence (DNA): TGTGCCAGTAGTAGACAGGGGGCGGTTGGCTACACCTTC. Protein sequence: CASSRQGAVGYTF.

Regarding this clone: A read error is possible here, since a much larger clone lies one base away. In the same sample, other DNA sequences code for this CDR3. CDR3 in DNA: TGTGCCAGCAGCTCTGGACAGGGGAACACTGAAGCTTTCTTT. This sequence encodes CASSSGQGNTEAFF. The rearrangement links TRBV11-2 to TRBJ1-1, with 8 bases identical to TRBD1. Looked up from germline, CDR1 is SGHAT and CDR2 is FQNNGV. Germline trimming cut 4 bases from V and 1 base from J; bases unmatched to any gene: 2. The CDR3 has 14 amino acids.

The chain carries TRBV28 and TRBJ2-7; D is possibly TRBD2 (5 bases). V was cut by 4 bases and J by 4 bases, with 8 bases left in between. The germline V gene has CDR1 MDHEN and CDR2 SYDVKM. The CDR3 runs 12 residues. The CDR3 here is CASSSGRYEQYF. For the CDR3, the DNA is TGTGCCAGCAGTTCGGGGAGATACGAGCAGTACTTC.

The chain recombines TRBV28 with TRBJ1-1; no firm D call. The CDR3 loop spans 10 amino acids. CDR1 is MDHEN, CDR2 SYDVKM, per germline. The ends were cut back, 11 bases at V and 6 bases at J, with 10 bases in the middle. The chain's CDR3 is CASGWAEAFF. The CDR3 DNA reads TGTGCCTCGGGGTGGGCTGAAGCTTTCTTT.

This chain links TRBV5-4 with TRBJ2-2, with TRBD2 matching 11 bases. Trimming cost V 2 bases and J 4 bases; bases outside gene matches: 1. Germline V lookup: CDR1 SGHNT, CDR2 YYREEE (reference sequence). There are 15 residues in the CDR3. CDR3 DNA sequence: TGTGCCAGCAGCTTCGGACTAGCGGGCACCGGGGAGCTGTTTTTT. It codes for CASSFGLAGTGELFF.

The chain combines TRBV4-2 with TRBJ2-6; D gene ambiguous. V shed 4 bases and J shed 12 bases, with 19 bases lying between them. The CDR3 runs 15 residues. Germline V gene data show CDR1 as LGHNA and CDR2 as YNFKEQ. CDR3: CASSPLRGPGSVLTF. DNA for the CDR3: TGTGCCAGCAGCCCCCTCCGCGGCCCCGGATCCGTCCTGACTTTC.

This chain links TRBV7-3 with TRBJ2-6, with TRBD1 identical over 8 bases. The CDR3 is made up of 17 amino acids. CDR1 is SGHTA, CDR2 FQGTGA, per germline. Germline trimming cut 5 bases from V and 2 bases from J; bases unmatched to any gene: 8. The CDR3 loop is CASSATGGPTGANVLTF. The CDR3 coding sequence is TGTGCCAGCAGCGCAACAGGGGGTCCGACTGGGGCCAACGTCCTGACTTTC.

This chain joins TRBV3-1 (or the pseudogene TRBV3-2) and TRBJ2-1; 11 bases align to TRBD2. The CDR3 spans 17 residues. The V gene's germline CDR1 is LGHDT and CDR2 YNNKEL (reference sequence). J was trimmed by 0 bases and V by 0 bases; bases with no gene match: 1. The CDR3 here is CASSQDSGGASYNEQFF. In DNA, the CDR3 is TGTGCCAGCAGCCAAGATAGCGGGGGGGCCTCCTACAATGAGCAGTTCTTC.

The chain couples TRBV24-1 to TRBJ1-5; 10 bases line up with TRBD1. There are 19 residues in the CDR3. Germline CDR1 reads KGHDR; CDR2 reads SFDVKD. Trimming removed 1 base from V and 2 bases from J; junction bases left unmatched: 10. DNA of the CDR3: TGTGCCACCAGTGATTTAAGAGACAGGGGGCTTATTGGCAATCAGCCCCAGCATTTT. Encoded protein: CATSDLRDRGLIGNQPQHF.

V and J are TRBV28 and TRBJ1-4; D is perhaps TRBD1 (5 bases). The V gene lost 3 bases and the J gene lost 2 bases, with 7 bases spanning the gap. This CDR3 has 14 amino acids. Germline V gene lookup returns CDR1 MDHEN and CDR2 SYDVKM. The CDR3 DNA reads as TGTGCCAGCAGTTTCGGGGGGACTAATGAAAAACTGTTTTTT. Protein: CASSFGGTNEKLFF.

The chain joins TRBV28 to TRBJ2-7; no clear D. The CDR3 sequence is 13 residues long. V gave up 5 bases and J gave up 0 bases, with 8 bases separating them. Germline V gives CDR1 MDHEN, CDR2 SYDVKM. CDR3 DNA: TGTGCCAGCAGTGCCGCGGACTCCTACGAGCAGTACTTC. Its translation is CASSAADSYEQYF. Drawing the rest from reference TRBV28 and TRBJ2-7, the complete variable domain is DVKVTQSSRYLVKRTGEKVFLECVQDMDHENMFWYRQDPGLGLRLIYFSYDVKMKEKGDIPEGYSVSREKKERFSLILESASTNQTSMYLCASSAADSYEQYFGPGTRLTVT.

The gene calls are TRBV11-3 and TRBJ2-5; D is unresolved. Germline values: CDR1 SGHNT, CDR2 YENEEA. The CDR3 runs 13 residues. V was trimmed by 2 bases and J by 7 bases, leaving 11 bases between them. The CDR3 bases are TGTGCCAGCAGCTTACAGAATTCTGGGACCCAGTACTTC. Its protein product is CASSLQNSGTQYF.

The chain joins TRBV29-1 to TRBJ1-1; D gene uncertain. The CDR3 runs 14 residues. Germline CDR1 and CDR2: SQVTM and ANQGSEA. Trimming pared 7 bases from V and 2 bases from J, leaving 17 bases between. The CDR3 spells CSALRALDNTEAFF. CDR3 in DNA: TGCAGCGCCCTGAGGGCCCTCGATAACACTGAAGCTTTCTTT. The full variable domain, in which reference TRBV29-1 and TRBJ1-1 provide the parts outside the CDR3, is SAVISQKPSRDICQRGTSLTIQCQVDSQVTMMFWYRQQPGQSLTLIATANQGSEATYESGFVIDKFPISRPNLTFSTLTVSNMSPEDSSIYLCSALRALDNTEAFFGQGTRLTVV.

The chain uses TRBV19 and TRBJ2-3; D call uncertain. Per the germline V gene, CDR1 is LNHDA and CDR2 is SQIVND (reference sequence). The CDR3 is 13 residues long. The ends were cut back, 3 bases at V and 3 bases at J, with 7 bases in the middle. The CDR3 sequence: CASSMSLTDTQYF. DNA of the CDR3: TGTGCCAGTAGTATGAGTTTGACAGATACGCAGTATTTT.